The TCR beta chain under discussion was sequenced for a study of T-cell reconstitution after alpha-beta-depleted transplantation in children. In its sample, this clonotype was seen many times. The CDR3 loop spans 11 amino acids. Trimming pared 4 bases from V and 5 bases from J, leaving 5 bases between. Germline-derived CDR1 and CDR2 are SGHNT and YYREEE (reference sequence). It was with unique molecular identifiers that the TCRbeta library was prepared. A single record per CDR3 protein comes from TCRdb applying MiXCR to the PCR reads. Of roughly 200,000 distinct CDR3 sequences in the sample, roughly 9.1% were seen once.

Sequenced here: PBMCs, mostly from graft donor cells, sampled 360 days after TCRalphabeta/CD19-depleted stem cell transplant. This TCR was recovered from a male patient aged 2 to 10 who had a stem cell transplant for acute myeloid leukemia, so the T cells may come from the graft donor. The gene calls are TRBV5-4 and TRBJ2-3; maybe TRBD1 (5 bases). CDR3 region: CASSQGDTQYF. DNA of the CDR3: TGTGCCAGCAGCCAGGGAGATACGCAGTATTTT.